What follows are 8 T cell receptor beta chains derived from one specimen sequenced in a study of regulatory T cells in long-lasting Graves disease. Through Arm-PCR of CDR3 regions and iRepertoire HTBI primers, TCR beta libraries were built. TCRdb used MiXCR to reprocess the multiplex PCR reads, holding one entry per CDR3 protein. Here the sample spans 400,000 to 600,000 distinct CDR3 sequences, approximately 21% being singletons. Noted time point: persistent/refractory GD, antithyroid drugs over 5 years with positive TRAb. RNA isolated from PBMCs was used to make the TCR library. The source material was peripheral blood mononuclear cells (PBMCs), sampled when the disease was refractory, from a patient treated with antithyroid drugs. The receptor source for this set is a female donor with Graves disease.

This clonotype was counted ten times or more. This rearrangement joins TRBV13 to TRBJ2-7; D is perhaps TRBD1 (5 bases). Trimming took 3 bases from V and 6 from J, leaving 12 bases between them. The germline V gene encodes CDR1 PRHDT and CDR2 FYEKMQ (reference sequence). CDR3 length: 13 residues. CDR3 region: CASSFAGQSEQYF. In DNA, the CDR3 is TGTGCCAGCAGCTTCGCAGGGCAGAGCGAGCAGTACTTC.

In its sample, this clonotype was seen once. This sequence joins TRBV29-1 and TRBJ2-7; weak D call: TRBD2 (6 bases). Trimming pared 4 bases from V and 5 bases from J, leaving 15 bases between. Per the germline V gene, CDR1 is SQVTM and CDR2 is ANQGSEA. This CDR3 region has 13 residues. CDR3 bases: TGCAGCGTTGCGGGAGACGGTGTCAACGAGCAGTACTTC. As protein: CSVAGDGVNEQYF.

As DNA, the CDR3 is TGTGCCAGCAGCCAAGTAGTCTACGAGCAGTACTTC. The encoded protein is CASSQVVYEQYF. The chain is built from TRBV14 and TRBJ2-7; D not certain. This CDR3 is 12 amino acids long. Between the trimmed V and J ends, which lost 1 base and 3 bases, there was a span of 4 bases. CDR1 is SGHDN and CDR2 is FVKESK in the germline V gene.

V gene TRBV28 combines with J gene TRBJ2-7; tentatively, D is TRBD2 (6 bases). Trimming stripped 7 bases from V and 0 bases from J, with 13 bases between. Germline V gene sequence: CDR1 MDHEN, CDR2 SYDVKM. The CDR3 contains 14 residues. CDR3 DNA: TGTGCCAGCATCCCCGGGACTCGCTCCTACGAGCAGTACTTC. Translation gives CASIPGTRSYEQYF. The variable domain in full, with the rest retrieved from reference TRBV28 and TRBJ2-7, is DVKVTQSSRYLVKRTGEKVFLECVQDMDHENMFWYRQDPGLGLRLIYFSYDVKMKEKGDIPEGYSVSREKKERFSLILESASTNQTSMYLCASIPGTRSYEQYFGPGTRLTVT.

The chain employs TRBV11-2 and TRBJ2-7; TRBD1 agrees at 7 bases. This CDR3 has 14 amino acids. V dropped 8 bases and J dropped 0; count of bases not matched to a gene: 7. CDR1 SGHAT and CDR2 FQNNGV come from the germline V gene. Written as DNA, the CDR3 is TGTGCCAGCGCCAGGGGGACAGCCTCCTACGAGCAGTACTTC. Its translation: CASARGTASYEQYF.

This clonotype showed up many times. V and J are TRBV7-2 and TRBJ2-4; D not resolved. The CDR3 covers 13 residues. In germline, CDR1 is SGHTA, CDR2 FQGNSA. V lost 1 base and J 8 bases, leaving 9 bases between the germline ends. In nucleotides, the CDR3 is TGTGCCAGCAGCTTAGAGAACGGTCACATTCAGTACTTC. This gives the protein CASSLENGHIQYF.

This clonotype was counted a single time. One base away lies a much larger clone, so this may be a sequencing read error. This chain joins TRBV6-8 and TRBJ2-6, with a tentative D call TRBD1 (6 bases). V was cut by 6 bases and J by 0 bases, with 15 bases left in between. Germline V gene lookup returns CDR1 MNHGY and CDR2 SAAAGT. CDR3 length: 17 residues. The CDR3 region is CASRRAGARSGANVLTF. The CDR3 region has the DNA TGTGCCAGCAGACGGGCAGGGGCCCGCTCTGGGGCCAACGTCCTGACTTTC.

This clonotype appeared a few times. The genes are TRBV7-2 and TRBJ1-5, with TRBD1 as a possible D gene (5 bases). The V gene's germline CDR1 is SGHTA and CDR2 FQGNSA. The V gene lost 2 bases and the J gene lost 5 bases, with 19 bases spanning the gap. The CDR3 has 17 amino acids. CDR3 nucleotide sequence: TGTGCCAGCAGCTTAACGGGGGAGGGCCGGATCCATCAGCCCCAGCATTTT. This gives the protein CASSLTGEGRIHQPQHF.